A single sample gave rise to the 9 T cell receptor beta chains below, sequenced in a study of T cells in Graves' hyperthyroidism and ophthalmopathy. Amplified TCR beta CDR3 regions came from RNA transcripts. HTBI primers were used for first-round RT-PCR of the TCR CDR3. One entry per CDR3 protein results from TCRdb running MiXCR on the multiplex PCR reads. The data show fewer than 900,000 distinct CDR3 sequences, about a sixth seen once. What was sequenced was blood. The receptors shown here come from a man in his late teens or twenties with Graves' hyperthyroidism.

The chain links TRBV7-8 to TRBJ2-3; maybe TRBD1 (6 bases). The CDR3 runs to 15 residues. The germline CDR1 and CDR2 sequences are SGHVS and FQNEAQ. V lost 4 bases and J 4 bases, leaving 15 bases between the germline ends. The CDR3 DNA follows: TGTGCCAGCAGCTCATACAGGGTTGTCTCAGATACGCAGTATTTT. It codes for CASSSYRVVSDTQYF.

This rearrangement joins TRBV19 to TRBJ1-1; D possibly corresponds to TRBD1 (5 bases). Germline lookup yields CDR1 LNHDA and CDR2 SQIVND (reference sequence). Trimming stripped 4 bases from V and 1 base from J, with 10 bases between. CDR3 length equals 14 residues. The CDR3 region has the DNA TGTGCCAGTAGTAGAGGGACTCAGAACACTGAAGCTTTCTTT. Its translation is CASSRGTQNTEAFF.

The chain links TRBV5-1 to TRBJ2-1; tentatively, D is TRBD2 (6 bases). V dropped 0 bases and J dropped 8 bases, with 12 bases sitting between them. The germline gives CDR1 SGHRS, CDR2 YFSETQ. This CDR3 spans 14 amino acids. CDR3 sequence (DNA): TGCGCCAGCAGCTTGGCTAGCGTCAGCGATGAGCAGTTCTTC. Translated: CASSLASVSDEQFF.

This clonotype was recorded many times. The chain couples TRBV27 to TRBJ2-7, with D perhaps matching TRBD2 (6 bases). The CDR3 contains 11 residues. The V end lost 4 bases, the J end lost 9 bases, and 10 bases lay between the germline ends. CDR1 and CDR2 (germline): MNHEY, SMNVEV (reference sequence). The chain's CDR3 is CASSSPGGQYF. Written as DNA, the CDR3 is TGTGCCAGCAGTTCTCCCGGGGGGCAGTACTTC.

CDR3 sequence (DNA): TGTGCCAGCAGGAAATCCCAGGGGGTCACCTACGAGCAGTACTTC. Protein sequence: CASRKSQGVTYEQYF. This chain links TRBV6-1 with TRBJ2-7; TRBD1 agrees at 7 bases. Per germline, CDR1 MNHNS and CDR2 SASEGT. V was clipped by 6 bases and J by 2 bases; unmatched bases: 10. The CDR3 totals 15 residues.

V usage is TRBV6-5 and J usage is TRBJ2-1; D is unresolved. Germline V gives CDR1 MNHEY, CDR2 SVGAGI. V lost 0 bases, J lost 0 bases, and 9 bases lay in between. The CDR3 covers 16 residues. The CDR3 DNA follows: TGTGCCAGCAGTTACTCTGCGTGGAGCTCCTACAATGAGCAGTTCTTC. Protein sequence: CASSYSAWSSYNEQFF.

The chain couples TRBV20-1 to TRBJ2-3; maybe TRBD1 (6 bases). V shed 1 base and J shed 1 base, with 12 bases lying between them. Germline-derived CDR1 and CDR2 are DFQATT and SNEGSKA (reference sequence). The CDR3 extends over 15 amino acids. The CDR3 here is CSARAGHARTDTQYF. The CDR3 region has the DNA TGCAGTGCTAGAGCGGGACACGCTCGCACAGATACGCAGTATTTT.

This clonotype turned up a few times. J is TRBJ1-6 and V is TRBV12-5; the D gene is possibly TRBD1 (6 bases). V shed 0 bases and J shed 10 bases, with 28 bases lying between them. This CDR3 has 20 amino acids. CDR1 and CDR2 (germline): LGHNT, FRNRAP. The CDR3 DNA is TGTGCTAGTGGTTTGGTAAAATTTTCTGGACAGCACCCTAATGGGTCACCCCTCCACTTT. Its protein product is CASGLVKFSGQHPNGSPLHF.

This clonotype was seen at least ten times. The genes are TRBV6-1 and TRBJ2-7; D is unclear. Germline V gives CDR1 MNHNS, CDR2 SASEGT. Trimming cost V 6 bases and J 5 bases, with 14 bases left between them. The CDR3 totals 13 residues. The CDR3 DNA reads as TGTGCCAGCAGGGAATCTGGGGTCCACGAGCAGTACTTC. Translation gives CASRESGVHEQYF.